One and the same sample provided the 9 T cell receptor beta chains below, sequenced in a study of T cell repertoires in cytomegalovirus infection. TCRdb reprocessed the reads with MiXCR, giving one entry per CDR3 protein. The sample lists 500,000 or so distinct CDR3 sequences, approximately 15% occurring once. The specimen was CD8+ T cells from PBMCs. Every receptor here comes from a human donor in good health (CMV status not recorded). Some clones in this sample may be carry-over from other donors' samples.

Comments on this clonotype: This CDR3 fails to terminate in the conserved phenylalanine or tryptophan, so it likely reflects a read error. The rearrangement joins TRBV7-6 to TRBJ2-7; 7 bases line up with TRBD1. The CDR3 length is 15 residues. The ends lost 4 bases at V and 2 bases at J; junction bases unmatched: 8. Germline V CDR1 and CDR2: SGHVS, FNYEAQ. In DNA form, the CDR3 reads TGTGCCAGCAGCTACCGACAGGGTTCAACCTACGAGCAGTACTTA. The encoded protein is CASSYRQGSTYEQYL.

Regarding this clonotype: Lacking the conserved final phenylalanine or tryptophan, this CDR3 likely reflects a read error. CDR3 DNA sequence: TGCAGCGTTGAAGGACAGGGGACTCGTTACGAGCAGTACTTA. This encodes CSVEGQGTRYEQYL. V gene TRBV29-1 combines with J gene TRBJ2-7, with 8 bases identical to TRBD1. V was clipped by 1 base and J by 4 bases; unmatched bases: 6. The CDR3 consists of 14 residues. Per germline, CDR1 SQVTM and CDR2 ANQGSEA.

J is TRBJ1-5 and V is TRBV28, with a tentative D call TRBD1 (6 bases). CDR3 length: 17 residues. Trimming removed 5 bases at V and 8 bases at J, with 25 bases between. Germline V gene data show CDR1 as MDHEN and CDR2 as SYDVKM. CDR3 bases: TGTGCCAGCAGTCCCCCCTTTGGGGGGGCGGGGGCTAAGCCCCAGCATTTT. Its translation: CASSPPFGGAGAKPQHF.

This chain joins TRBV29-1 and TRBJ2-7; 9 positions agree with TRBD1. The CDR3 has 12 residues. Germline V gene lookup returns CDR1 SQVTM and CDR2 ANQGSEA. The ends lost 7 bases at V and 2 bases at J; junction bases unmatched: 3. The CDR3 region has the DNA TGCAGCGGAGGACAGGGGACCTACGAGCAGTACTTC. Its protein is CSGGQGTYEQYF.

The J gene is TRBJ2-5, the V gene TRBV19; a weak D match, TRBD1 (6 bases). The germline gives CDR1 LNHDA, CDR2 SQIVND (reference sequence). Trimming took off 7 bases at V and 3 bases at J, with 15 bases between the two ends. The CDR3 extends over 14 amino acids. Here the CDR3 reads CASNVPDSKETQYF. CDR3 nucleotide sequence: TGTGCCAGTAATGTTCCGGACAGCAAAGAGACCCAGTACTTC.

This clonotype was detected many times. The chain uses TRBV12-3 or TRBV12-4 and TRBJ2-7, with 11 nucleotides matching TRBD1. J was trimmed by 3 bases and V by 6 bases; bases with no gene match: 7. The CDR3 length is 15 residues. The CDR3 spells CASSQPGTGGYEQYF. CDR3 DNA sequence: TGTGCCAGCAGCCAGCCCGGGACAGGGGGCTACGAGCAGTACTTC.

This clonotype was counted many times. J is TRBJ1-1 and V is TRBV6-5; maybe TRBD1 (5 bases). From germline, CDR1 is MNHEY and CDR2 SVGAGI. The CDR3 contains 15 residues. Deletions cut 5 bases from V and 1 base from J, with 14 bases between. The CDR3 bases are TGTGCCAGCAGTCCGCTATCCGGGACGAACACTGAAGCTTTCTTT. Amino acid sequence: CASSPLSGTNTEAFF.

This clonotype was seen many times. The CDR3 DNA reads as TGTGCCAGCAGTTACTCGAGGCCCCAGGGTACTAATGAAAAACTGTTTTTT. Protein product: CASSYSRPQGTNEKLFF. V is TRBV6-5 and J is TRBJ1-4; possibly TRBD1 for D (5 bases). Trimming left V 0 bases short and J 2 bases short, with 13 bases between. CDR3 length: 17 residues. The V gene's germline CDR1 is MNHEY and CDR2 SVGAGI.

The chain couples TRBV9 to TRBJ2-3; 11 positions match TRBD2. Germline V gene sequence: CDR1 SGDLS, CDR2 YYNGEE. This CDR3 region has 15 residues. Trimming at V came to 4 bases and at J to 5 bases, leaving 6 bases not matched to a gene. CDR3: CASSISGGAGDTQYF. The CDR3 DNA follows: TGTGCCAGCAGCATTAGCGGGGGGGCAGGAGATACGCAGTATTTT.